The rows below give T cell receptor beta chains drawn from one sample of a study of blood T cell repertoires in COVID-19. The table came from immunoSEQ multiplex PCR; TCRdb's copy has only in-frame clones and leaves some out. The sample includes about 20,000 clones, 91% of them seen just once. The material sequenced was peripheral blood. These TCRs come from a human donor in a cohort sampled during active COVID-19. Each CDR3 is given with its conserved first and last residue. The D gene is left open where the match is weak. Size is stated for part of the rows, as once, few or many counts, or as a class when the clone is expanded.

v_call	clone_size	d_call	j_call	cdr3_aa	cdr3_nt
TRBV10-2	NA	TRBD2	TRBJ2-2	CASRGTSGNAGELFF	TGCGCCAGCAGGGGGACTAGCGGGAATGCCGGGGAGCTGTTTTTT
TRBV24-1	NA	NA	TRBJ2-4	CATSEAGANIQYF	TGTGCCACCAGTGAGGCGGGGGCGAACATTCAGTACTTC
TRBV12-3/TRBV12-4	NA	NA	TRBJ2-1	CASSFVRSEQFF	TGTGCCAGCAGTTTTGTTAGGAGCGAGCAGTTCTTC
TRBV6-5	NA	NA	TRBJ1-2	CASRIQGNYGYTF	TGTGCCAGCAGGATACAGGGTAACTATGGCTACACCTTC
TRBV9	NA	NA	TRBJ1-1	CASSETGNTEAFF	TGTGCCAGCAGCGAAACAGGGAACACTGAAGCTTTCTTT
TRBV3-1/TRBV3-2	NA	TRBD2	TRBJ2-1	CASSPRTSGRAMEQFF	TGTGCCAGCAGCCCAAGGACTAGCGGGAGGGCCATGGAGCAGTTCTTC
TRBV6-2/TRBV6-3	once	TRBD1	TRBJ2-1	CASSLRQGGGNEQFF	TGTGCCAGCAGTCTGAGACAGGGTGGGGGCAATGAGCAGTTCTTC
TRBV30	NA	TRBD1	TRBJ2-2	CAWRQGALAFANTGELFF	TGTGCCTGGAGACAGGGGGCGCTGGCTTTCGCGAACACCGGGGAGCTGTTTTTT
TRBV7-2	NA	NA	TRBJ2-3	CASSLEGGLRTDTQYF	TGTGCCAGCAGCTTAGAAGGAGGTCTCCGCACAGATACGCAGTATTTT
TRBV7-9	NA	TRBD2	TRBJ2-2	CASSLSSGSNTGELFF	TGTGCCAGCAGCTTATCCAGCGGGAGCAACACCGGGGAGCTGTTTTTT
TRBV3-1/TRBV3-2	NA	NA	TRBJ1-4	CASKAHRSATNEKLFF	TGTGCCAGCAAGGCTCACAGGTCTGCAACTAATGAAAAACTGTTTTTT
TRBV27	NA	NA	TRBJ2-7	CASSLGARRNYEQYF	TGTGCCAGCAGCCTAGGGGCTCGCAGGAACTACGAGCAGTACTTC
TRBV6-6	NA	NA	TRBJ1-3	CASSYGPGNTIYF	TGTGCCAGCAGTTATGGCCCTGGAAACACCATATATTTT